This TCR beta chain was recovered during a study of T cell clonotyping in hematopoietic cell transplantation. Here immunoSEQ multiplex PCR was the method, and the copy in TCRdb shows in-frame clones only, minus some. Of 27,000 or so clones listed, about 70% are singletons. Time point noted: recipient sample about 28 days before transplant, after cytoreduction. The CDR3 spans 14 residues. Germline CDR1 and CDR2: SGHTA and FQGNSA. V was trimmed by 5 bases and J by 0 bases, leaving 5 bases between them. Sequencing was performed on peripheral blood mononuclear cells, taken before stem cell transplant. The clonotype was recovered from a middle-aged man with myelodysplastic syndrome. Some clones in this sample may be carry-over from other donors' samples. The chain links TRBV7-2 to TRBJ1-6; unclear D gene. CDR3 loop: CASSRSSYNSPLHF. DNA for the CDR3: TGTGCCAGCAGCCGGAGCTCCTATAATTCACCCCTCCACTTT. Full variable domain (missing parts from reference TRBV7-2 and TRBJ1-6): GAGVSQSPSNKVTEKGKDVELRCDPISGHTALYWYRQSLGQGLEFLIYFQGNSAPDKSGLPSDRFSAERTGGSVSTLTIQRTQQEDSAVYLCASSRSSYNSPLHFGNGTRLTVT.